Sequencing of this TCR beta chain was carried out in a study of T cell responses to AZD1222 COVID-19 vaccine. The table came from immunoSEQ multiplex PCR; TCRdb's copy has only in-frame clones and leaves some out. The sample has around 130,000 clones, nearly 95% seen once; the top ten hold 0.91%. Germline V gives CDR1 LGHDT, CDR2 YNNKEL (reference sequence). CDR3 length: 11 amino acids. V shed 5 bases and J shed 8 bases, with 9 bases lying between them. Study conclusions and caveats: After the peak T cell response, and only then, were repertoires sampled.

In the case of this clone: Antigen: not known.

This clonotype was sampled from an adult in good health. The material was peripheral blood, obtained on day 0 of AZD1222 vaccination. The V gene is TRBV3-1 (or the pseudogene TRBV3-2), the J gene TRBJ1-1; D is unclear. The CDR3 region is CASSWQHEAFF. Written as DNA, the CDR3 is TGTGCCAGCAGCTGGCAGCACGAAGCTTTCTTT.